The 10 T cell receptor beta chains below come from one sample, sequenced in a study of blood T cell repertoires in COVID-19. Assay: immunoSEQ multiplex PCR; the TCRdb copy retains only in-frame clones and omits some. The data hold fewer than 150,000 clones, with under 90% observed a single time. Sequencing input: peripheral blood. The receptors originated from a woman at least 80 years old in a cohort sampled during active or convalescent COVID-19.

The chain has TRBV24-1 and TRBJ2-3; 8 bases map to TRBD2. Germline loops: CDR1 KGHDR, CDR2 SFDVKD. The CDR3 sequence is 16 residues long. J gave up 1 base and V 1 base, and 3 bases lay outside the gene matches. The CDR3, as DNA: TGTGCCACCAGTGATTTCCCAGCGGGGGGCACAGATACGCAGTATTTT. Translating gives CATSDFPAGGTDTQYF.

The chain joins TRBV9 to TRBJ1-2; D might be TRBD1 (5 bases). In germline, CDR1 is SGDLS, CDR2 YYNGEE. Trimming shortened V by 3 bases and J by 5 bases, and 11 bases separated the two germline ends. The CDR3 contains 13 residues. The DNA for the CDR3 is TGTGCCAGCAGCGGGGGCCTAACTTATGGCTACACCTTC. Residues: CASSGGLTYGYTF.

The rearrangement links TRBV28 to TRBJ2-7; the D is unclear. Germline CDR1 is MDHEN and CDR2 is SYDVKM. Between the trimmed V and J ends, which lost 5 bases and 4 bases, there was a span of 12 bases. The CDR3 length is 13 residues. Here the CDR3 reads CASSLSAEYEQYF. CDR3 sequence (DNA): TGTGCCAGCAGTCTCTCTGCTGAGTACGAGCAGTACTTC.

The count of this clone is one. V is TRBV12-3 or TRBV12-4 and J is TRBJ1-5; perhaps TRBD1 as D (6 bases). The CDR3 runs to 13 residues. V lost 6 bases and J lost 6, with 12 bases in between. CDR3 residues: CASRTGRGQPQHF. Written as DNA, the CDR3 is TGTGCCAGCAGAACAGGGAGGGGTCAGCCCCAGCATTTT.

In DNA, the CDR3 is TGTGCCAGCAGCTTAGGGGACAGGGTGGGCGAAAAACTGTTTTTT. This encodes CASSLGDRVGEKLFF. The rearrangement joins TRBV11-2 to TRBJ1-4, with 9 bases identical to TRBD1. The germline CDR1 and CDR2 sequences are SGHAT and FQNNGV. There are 15 residues in the CDR3. V gave up 1 base and J gave up 8 bases; unmatched junction bases: 5.

The chain links TRBV4-1 to TRBJ2-1; no reliable D call. Trimming cost V 1 base and J 4 bases, with 17 bases left between them. The V gene's germline CDR1 is MGHRA and CDR2 YSYEKL. The CDR3 consists of 17 residues. The CDR3 DNA reads TGCGCCAGCAGCCAAGGCCGTTCGCGCGGAATTTACAATGAGCAGTTCTTC. Translation gives CASSQGRSRGIYNEQFF.

This clone occurred many times. This sequence joins TRBV29-1 and TRBJ2-7; 8 bases fit TRBD2. This CDR3 contains 14 residues. The V gene's germline CDR1 is SQVTM and CDR2 ANQGSEA. J gave up 3 bases and V 6 bases, and 10 bases lay outside the gene matches. In DNA, the CDR3 is TGCAGCGTCAGCCGGGGGGGGCAGGGCTACGAGCAGTACTTC. Translating it yields CSVSRGGQGYEQYF.

There are a few counts of this clone. This chain joins TRBV13 and TRBJ2-1; 10 bases align to TRBD2. Unmatched junction bases numbered 14, after V lost 8 bases and J lost 13 bases. The CDR3 extends over 14 amino acids. Germline V CDR1 and CDR2: PRHDT, FYEKMQ (reference sequence). CDR3 region: CASRGLAGAGFQFF. CDR3 nucleotides: TGTGCCAGCCGGGGGCTAGCGGGGGCTGGATTTCAGTTCTTC.

This clone was counted between two and nine times. This sequence joins TRBV7-2 and TRBJ2-1; TRBD1 matches at 7 bases. CDR1 and CDR2 (germline): SGHTA, FQGNSA. V was clipped by 4 bases and J by 12 bases; unmatched bases: 9. The CDR3 is made up of 13 amino acids. DNA for the CDR3: TGTGCCAGCAGCTACTCAAGACAGGGTGGGCAGTTCTTC. This sequence encodes CASSYSRQGGQFF.

The CDR3 sequence is CASSQEEQGYGYTF. The CDR3 DNA sequence: TGCGCCAGCAGCCAAGAGGAACAGGGGTATGGCTACACCTTC. V gene TRBV4-3 combines with J gene TRBJ1-2; 7 nucleotides agree with TRBD1. CDR3 length equals 14 residues. Germline V gene data show CDR1 as LGHNA and CDR2 as YSLEER. Germline trimming cut 0 bases from V and 5 bases from J; bases unmatched to any gene: 3.